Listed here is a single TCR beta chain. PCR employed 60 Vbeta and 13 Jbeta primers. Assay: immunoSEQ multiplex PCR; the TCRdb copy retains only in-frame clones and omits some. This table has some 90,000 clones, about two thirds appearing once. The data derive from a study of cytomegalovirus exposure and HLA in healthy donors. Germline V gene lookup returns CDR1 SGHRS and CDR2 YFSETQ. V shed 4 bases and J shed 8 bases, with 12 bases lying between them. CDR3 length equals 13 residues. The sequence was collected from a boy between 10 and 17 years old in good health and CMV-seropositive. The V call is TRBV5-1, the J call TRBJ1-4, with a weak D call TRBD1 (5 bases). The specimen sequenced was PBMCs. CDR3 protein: CASSRAKGEKLFF. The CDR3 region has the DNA TGCGCCAGCAGCCGGGCGAAGGGGGAAAAACTGTTTTTT.